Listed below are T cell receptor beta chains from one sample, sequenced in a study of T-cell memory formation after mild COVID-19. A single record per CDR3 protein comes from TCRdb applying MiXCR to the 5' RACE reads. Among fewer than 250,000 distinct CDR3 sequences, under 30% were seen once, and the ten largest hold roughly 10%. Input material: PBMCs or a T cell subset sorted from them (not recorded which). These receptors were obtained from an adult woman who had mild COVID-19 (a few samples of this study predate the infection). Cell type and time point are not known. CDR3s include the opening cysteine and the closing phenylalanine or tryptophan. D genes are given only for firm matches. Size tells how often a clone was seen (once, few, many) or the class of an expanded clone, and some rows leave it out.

TGTGCCAGCAGCTTAGCTATGACTAGCGCAGATACGCAGTATTTT,CASSLAMTSADTQYF,TRBV7-2,15,TRBJ2-3,TRBD2,-
TGCGCCAGCAGCCAAGATAACGTGGATTTGAATACTGAAGCTTTCTTT,CASSQDNVDLNTEAFF,TRBV4-1,16,TRBJ1-1,-,few
TGTGCCAGCAGCCCAGAGGGGGGGGCGAGGGGTGAGCAGTTCTTC,CASSPEGGARGEQFF,TRBV9,15,TRBJ2-1,-,-
TGCAGTGCTAGAGGTCCCTCTAGCGGGAGTCGGAATGTGCAGTTCTTC,CSARGPSSGSRNVQFF,TRBV20-1,16,TRBJ2-1,TRBD2,-
TGTGCCAGCATCAACTACCCGCCCACAGATACGCAGTATTTT,CASINYPPTDTQYF,TRBV6-6,14,TRBJ2-3,-,-
TGTGCCAGCAGCTTAGGGCACCTCTCTGGAAACACCATATATTTT,CASSLGHLSGNTIYF,TRBV7-2,15,TRBJ1-3,-,few
TGTGCCAGCAGTTACCCCCAAAGGGATCAGCCCCAGCATTTT,CASSYPQRDQPQHF,TRBV6-2/TRBV6-3,14,TRBJ1-5,-,-
TGTGCCAGCAGCCGGACTAGCGGGAGGAGAGAGACCCAGTACTTC,CASSRTSGRRETQYF,TRBV6-5,15,TRBJ2-5,TRBD2,few
TGTGCCAGCAGCCTGGGACAGGGGGTAGACACCGGGGAGCTGTTTTTT,CASSLGQGVDTGELFF,TRBV6-6,16,TRBJ2-2,TRBD1,-
TGTGCCAGTAGTATAGGAAGAGGGGAAGAAGCTTTCTTT,CASSIGRGEEAFF,TRBV19,13,TRBJ1-1,-,few
TGTGCCAGCAGTTTCAGGAGCTCTGGCTACAATGAGCAGTTCTTC,CASSFRSSGYNEQFF,TRBV12-3/TRBV12-4,15,TRBJ2-1,-,few
TGCGCCAGCAGCCGAACTAGAGGGCATCTTGGCGAGCAGTACTTC,CASSRTRGHLGEQYF,TRBV4-3,15,TRBJ2-7,-,few
TGCGCCAGCAGAACAGGGGCAAACACTGAAGCTTTCTTT,CASRTGANTEAFF,TRBV5-1,13,TRBJ1-1,TRBD1,-
TGTGCCAGCAGTGAGAACATACAAGAGACCCAGTACTTC,CASSENIQETQYF,TRBV2,13,TRBJ2-5,-,few
TGTGCCAGCAGCCGGACAGGGGGGACCCAAGAGACCCAGTACTTC,CASSRTGGTQETQYF,TRBV7-9,15,TRBJ2-5,TRBD1,-
TGCAGCGTCACCCAAGCGCGGGATGGCTACACCTTC,CSVTQARDGYTF,TRBV29-1,12,TRBJ1-2,-,-
TGTGCCAGCAGCCAAGAGGGCGGGCTCTCTGGGGCCAACGTCCTGACTTTC,CASSQEGGLSGANVLTF,TRBV3-1,17,TRBJ2-6,-,-
TGTGCCAGCAGTTTAGACGGGACAGTCTCTGGAAACACCATATATTTT,CASSLDGTVSGNTIYF,TRBV12-3/TRBV12-4,16,TRBJ1-3,TRBD1,-
TGTGCCACCAGCAGAGATAGGGGTGAGCAGTACTTC,CATSRDRGEQYF,TRBV15,12,TRBJ2-7,-,-
TGCAGTGCTAGGGCTGACACTAAAGAGCAGTTCTTC,CSARADTKEQFF,TRBV20-1,12,TRBJ2-1,-,-
TGTGCCATCAGTGAACCGGGACAGGGATATGGTACGCAGTATTTT,CAISEPGQGYGTQYF,TRBV10-3,15,TRBJ2-3,TRBD1,-
TGTGCCAGCAGCTTATCGGGGTTCGCTAATGAAAAACTGTTTTTT,CASSLSGFANEKLFF,TRBV27,15,TRBJ1-4,-,-
TGTGCTAGTGGTTTGGTAGCGGGAGGTCGAAATACGCAGTATTTT,CASGLVAGGRNTQYF,TRBV12-5,15,TRBJ2-3,TRBD2,-
TGCAGTGCTATGGAGTCCCTGGCGGGATCTTACAATGAGCAGTTCTTC,CSAMESLAGSYNEQFF,TRBV20-1,16,TRBJ2-1,-,few
TGTGCCAGCACCGTTCCAGGCACAGATACGCAGTATTTT,CASTVPGTDTQYF,TRBV6-5,13,TRBJ2-3,-,few
TGCGCCAGCAGCTTGGGGGGACAGGGGACGAGAGGGGCCAACGTCCTGACTTTC,CASSLGGQGTRGANVLTF,TRBV5-1,18,TRBJ2-6,TRBD1,few
TGTGCCAGCAGTTACGCGGTCTCTGGGGCCAACGTCCTGACTTTC,CASSYAVSGANVLTF,TRBV6-6,15,TRBJ2-6,-,-
TGTGCCAGCAGTTTGGGACCGGACAGGGCGAACACTGAAGCTTTCTTT,CASSLGPDRANTEAFF,TRBV12-3/TRBV12-4,16,TRBJ1-1,TRBD1,few